This T cell receptor (beta chain) was identified during a study of T cells after yellow fever vaccination. The study, taken as a whole, reports: Repertoires sorted by FACS could include abundant clonotypes that are contaminants from the bulk population. At approximately 95% for CD4 and about 88% for CD8, most primary-vaccination clones showed up again after the booster. A minor fraction of clonotypes spanned both CD4 and CD8 compartments.

The CDR3 has 14 amino acids. Looked up from germline, CDR1 is MNHEY and CDR2 is SVGAGI. V shed 4 bases, J shed 4 bases, and the junction held 5 bases outside the gene matches. As TCR cDNA was made by 5'RACE template switching, a universal primer site and UMIs were added. TCRdb analysed the 5' RACE reads with MiXCR anew, one entry per CDR3 protein. The sample consists of about 350,000 distinct CDR3 sequences, roughly 4.3% of them appearing once. This clonotype has ten or more counts. What it binds is not known. This chain links TRBV6-5 with TRBJ2-3, with 7 bases that match TRBD2. The receptor comes from a young man who received the YFV17D yellow fever vaccine. The material was PBMCs, obtained 5 days after the yellow fever booster vaccination. The CDR3 DNA follows: TGTGCCAGCAGTTGGCGGGGGTTACCAGATACGCAGTATTTT. Amino acid sequence: CASSWRGLPDTQYF.